What follows is one T cell receptor (beta chain) and its context. Survey-level immunoSEQ sequencing profiled the TCR beta repertoire. Data came from immunoSEQ multiplex PCR; TCRdb stores just in-frame clones and leaves some out. Of under 65,000 clones listed, approximately 93% are singletons. Germline V CDR1 and CDR2: SGHTA, FQGTGA. The length of the CDR3 is 14 residues. V was trimmed by 5 bases and J by 4 bases, leaving 13 bases between them. The receptor's source is a man aged 35-49 years with rheumatoid arthritis. The V and J genes are TRBV7-3 and TRBJ2-3; D is possibly TRBD2 (6 bases). Sample: PBMCs. CDR3 residues: CASSQGGEPDTQYF. The CDR3 DNA is TGTGCCAGCAGCCAAGGCGGGGAACCAGATACGCAGTATTTT.